This T cell receptor (beta chain) came from a study of blood T cell repertoires in COVID-19. Study at large: Donors in the United States, Italy and Spain gave samples during acute or convalescent COVID-19. The cDNA or gDNA used as material had been derived from T cells, B-cell-depleted T cells, or PBMCs.

The method was immunoSEQ multiplex PCR; TCRdb's version includes in-frame clones alone and lacks a portion of them. Counted here are about 220,000 clones, roughly four fifths occurring once; the ten biggest clones make up about 3.4%. V lost 5 bases and J 8 bases, leaving 18 bases between the germline ends. This CDR3 has 15 residues. Germline V gene sequence: CDR1 SNHLY, CDR2 FYNNEI. The sequence derives from a woman in her fifties or sixties who had recovered from COVID-19. The chain couples TRBV2 to TRBJ1-4; perhaps TRBD1 as D (6 bases). The sequencing sample was made of PBMCs or T cells enriched from blood (not recorded which). CDR3 DNA: TGTGCCAGCAGTTTAGACAGGCTTCAGGGGGAAAAACTGTTTTTT. It translates to CASSLDRLQGEKLFF.